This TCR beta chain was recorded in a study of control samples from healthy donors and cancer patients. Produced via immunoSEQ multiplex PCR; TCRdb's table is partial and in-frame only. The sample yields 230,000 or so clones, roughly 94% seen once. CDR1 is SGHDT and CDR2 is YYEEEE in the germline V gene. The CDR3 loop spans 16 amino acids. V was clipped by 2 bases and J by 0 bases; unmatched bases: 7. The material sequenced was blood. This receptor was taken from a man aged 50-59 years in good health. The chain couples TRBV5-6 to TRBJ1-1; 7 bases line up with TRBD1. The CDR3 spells CASSFDREEMNTEAFF. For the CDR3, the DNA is TGTGCCAGCAGCTTTGACAGGGAGGAGATGAACACTGAAGCTTTCTTT.